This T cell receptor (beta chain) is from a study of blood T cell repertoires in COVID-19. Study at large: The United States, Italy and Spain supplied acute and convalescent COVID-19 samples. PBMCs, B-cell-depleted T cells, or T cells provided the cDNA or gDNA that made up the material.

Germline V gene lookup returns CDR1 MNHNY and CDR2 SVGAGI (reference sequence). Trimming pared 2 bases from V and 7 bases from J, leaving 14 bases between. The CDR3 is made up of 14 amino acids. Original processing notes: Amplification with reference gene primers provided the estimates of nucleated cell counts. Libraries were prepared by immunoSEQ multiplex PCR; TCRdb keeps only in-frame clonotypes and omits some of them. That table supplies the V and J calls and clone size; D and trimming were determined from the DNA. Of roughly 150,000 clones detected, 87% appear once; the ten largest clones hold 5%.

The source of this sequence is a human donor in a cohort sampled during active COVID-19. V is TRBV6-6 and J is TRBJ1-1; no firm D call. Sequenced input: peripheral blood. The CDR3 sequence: CASSYPKLSDEAFF. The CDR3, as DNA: TGTGCCAGCAGTTACCCAAAATTATCAGATGAAGCTTTCTTT.